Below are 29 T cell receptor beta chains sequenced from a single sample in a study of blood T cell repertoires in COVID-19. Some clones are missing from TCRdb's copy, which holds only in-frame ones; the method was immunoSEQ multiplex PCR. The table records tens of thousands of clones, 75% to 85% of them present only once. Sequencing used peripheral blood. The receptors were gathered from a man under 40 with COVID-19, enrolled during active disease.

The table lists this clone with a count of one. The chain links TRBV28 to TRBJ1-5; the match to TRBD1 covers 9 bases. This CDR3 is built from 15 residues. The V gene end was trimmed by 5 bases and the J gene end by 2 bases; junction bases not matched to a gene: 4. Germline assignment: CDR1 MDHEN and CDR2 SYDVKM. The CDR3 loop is CASSPGDRGNQPQHF. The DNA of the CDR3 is TGTGCCAGCAGTCCCGGGGACAGGGGCAATCAGCCCCAGCATTTT.

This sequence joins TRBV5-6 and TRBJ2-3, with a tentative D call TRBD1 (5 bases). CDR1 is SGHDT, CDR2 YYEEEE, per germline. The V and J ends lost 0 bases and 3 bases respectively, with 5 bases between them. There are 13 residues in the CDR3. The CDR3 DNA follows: TGTGCCAGCAGCTTGGACAGGACAGATACGCAGTATTTT. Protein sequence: CASSLDRTDTQYF. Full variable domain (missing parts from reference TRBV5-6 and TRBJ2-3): DAGVTQSPTHLIKTRGQQVTLRCSPKSGHDTVSWYQQALGQGPQFIFQYYEEEERQRGNFPDRFSGHQFPNYSSELNVNALLLGDSALYLCASSLDRTDTQYFGPGTRLTVL.

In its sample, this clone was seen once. The CDR3 loop reads CASKPDYNSPLHF. As DNA, the CDR3 is TGTGCCAGCAAGCCCGACTATAATTCACCCCTCCACTTT. This chain joins TRBV2 and TRBJ1-6; D gene ambiguous. V was pared by 7 bases and J by 3 bases, with 7 bases between. Germline V gives CDR1 SNHLY, CDR2 FYNNEI. This CDR3 comprises 13 residues.

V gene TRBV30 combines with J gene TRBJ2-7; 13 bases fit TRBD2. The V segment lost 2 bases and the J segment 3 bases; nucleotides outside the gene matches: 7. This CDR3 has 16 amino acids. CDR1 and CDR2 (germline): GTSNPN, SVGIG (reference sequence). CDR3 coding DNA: TGTGCCTGGAGTCAAGGACTAGCGGGAGAGAGCTACGAGCAGTACTTC. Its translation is CAWSQGLAGESYEQYF.

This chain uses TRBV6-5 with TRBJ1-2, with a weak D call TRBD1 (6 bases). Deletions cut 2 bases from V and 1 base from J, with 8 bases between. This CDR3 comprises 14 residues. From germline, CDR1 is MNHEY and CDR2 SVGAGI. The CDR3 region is CASSYDRLNYGYTF. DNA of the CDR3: TGTGCCAGCAGTTACGACAGGCTTAACTATGGCTACACCTTC.

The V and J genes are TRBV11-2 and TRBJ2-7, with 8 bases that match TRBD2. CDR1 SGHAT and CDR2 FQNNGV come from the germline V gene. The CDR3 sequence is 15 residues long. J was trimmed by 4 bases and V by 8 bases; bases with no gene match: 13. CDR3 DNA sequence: TGTGCCAGCGGCCAAACGGCGGGAGGAATGTACGAGCAGTACTTC. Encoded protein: CASGQTAGGMYEQYF.

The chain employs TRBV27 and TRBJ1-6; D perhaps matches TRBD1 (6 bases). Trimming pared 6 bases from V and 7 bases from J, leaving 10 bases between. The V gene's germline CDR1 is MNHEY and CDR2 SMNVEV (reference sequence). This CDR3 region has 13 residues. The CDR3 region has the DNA TGTGCCAGCAGGGACAGAGCAAATTCACCCCTCCACTTT. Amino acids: CASRDRANSPLHF.

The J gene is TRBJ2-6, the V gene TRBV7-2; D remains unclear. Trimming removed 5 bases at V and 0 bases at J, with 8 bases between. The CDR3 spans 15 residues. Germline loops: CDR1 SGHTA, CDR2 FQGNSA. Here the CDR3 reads CASSPFFSGANVLTF. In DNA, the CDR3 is TGTGCCAGCAGCCCTTTCTTCTCTGGGGCCAACGTCCTGACTTTC.

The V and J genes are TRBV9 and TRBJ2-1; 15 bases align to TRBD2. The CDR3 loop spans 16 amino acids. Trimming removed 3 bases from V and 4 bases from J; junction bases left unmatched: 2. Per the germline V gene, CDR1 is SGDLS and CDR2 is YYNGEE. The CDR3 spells CASSGGLAGGYNEQFF. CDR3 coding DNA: TGTGCCAGCAGCGGGGGACTAGCGGGAGGATACAATGAGCAGTTCTTC. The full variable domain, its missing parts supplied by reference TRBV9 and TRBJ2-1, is DSGVTQTPKHLITATGQRVTLRCSPRSGDLSVYWYQQSLDQGLQFLIQYYNGEERAKGNILERFSAQQFPDLHSELNLSSLELGDSALYFCASSGGLAGGYNEQFFGPGTRLTVL.

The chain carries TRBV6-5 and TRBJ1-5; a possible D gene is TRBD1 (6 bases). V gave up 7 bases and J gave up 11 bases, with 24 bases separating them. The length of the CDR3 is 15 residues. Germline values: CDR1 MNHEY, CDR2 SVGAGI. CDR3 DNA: TGTGCCAGCACCTCGAAAGGGGGTCAGGGTAAGGCCCAGCATTTT. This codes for CASTSKGGQGKAQHF.

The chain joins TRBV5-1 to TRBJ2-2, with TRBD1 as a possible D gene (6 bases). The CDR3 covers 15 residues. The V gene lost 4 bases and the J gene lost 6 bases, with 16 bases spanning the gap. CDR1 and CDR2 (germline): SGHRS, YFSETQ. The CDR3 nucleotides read TGCGCCAGCAGCCAGAAACAGGGTCTCGCCGGGGAGCTGTTTTTT. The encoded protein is CASSQKQGLAGELFF.

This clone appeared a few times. As DNA, the CDR3 is TGTGCCAGCAGCTTAGCGAGGGGACAGGGACCACCCCTCCACTTT. Translated, it gives CASSLARGQGPPLHF. This chain links TRBV7-9 with TRBJ1-6; TRBD1 agrees at 9 bases. Germline assignment: CDR1 SEHNR and CDR2 FQNEAQ (reference sequence). The V and J ends lost 0 bases and 11 bases, in that order; junction bases with no gene match: 5. The CDR3 extends over 15 amino acids.

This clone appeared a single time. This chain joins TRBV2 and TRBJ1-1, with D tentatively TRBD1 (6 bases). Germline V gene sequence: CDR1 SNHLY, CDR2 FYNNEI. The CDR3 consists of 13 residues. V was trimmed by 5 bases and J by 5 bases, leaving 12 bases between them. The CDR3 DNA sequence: TGTGCCAGCAGTTCGGGGGGCGTTACTGAAGCTTTCTTT. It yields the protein CASSSGGVTEAFF.

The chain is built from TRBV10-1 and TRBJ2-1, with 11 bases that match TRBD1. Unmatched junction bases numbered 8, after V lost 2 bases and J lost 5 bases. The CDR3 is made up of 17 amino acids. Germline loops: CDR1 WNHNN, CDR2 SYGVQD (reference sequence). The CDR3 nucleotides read TGCGCCAGCAGTGAGACCCTAGGACAGGGGGCGAACAATGAGCAGTTCTTC. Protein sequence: CASSETLGQGANNEQFF.

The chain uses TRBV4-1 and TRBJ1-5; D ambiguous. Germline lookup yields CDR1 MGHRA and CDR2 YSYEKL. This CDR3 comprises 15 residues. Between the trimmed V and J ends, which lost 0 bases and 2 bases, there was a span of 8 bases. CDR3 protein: CASSQESGRNQPQHF. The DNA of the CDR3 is TGCGCCAGCAGCCAAGAATCAGGCCGCAATCAGCCCCAGCATTTT.

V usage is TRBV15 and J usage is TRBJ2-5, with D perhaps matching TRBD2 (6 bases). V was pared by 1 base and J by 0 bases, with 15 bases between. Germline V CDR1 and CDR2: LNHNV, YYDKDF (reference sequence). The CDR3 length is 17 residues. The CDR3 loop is CATSRGERAPYQETQYF. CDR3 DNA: TGTGCCACCAGCAGAGGGGAGCGGGCCCCGTACCAAGAGACCCAGTACTTC.

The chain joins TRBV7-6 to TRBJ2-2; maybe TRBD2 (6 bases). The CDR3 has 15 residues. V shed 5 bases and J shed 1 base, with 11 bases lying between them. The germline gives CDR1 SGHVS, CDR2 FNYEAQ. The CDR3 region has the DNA TGTGCCAGCAGCCGGGACTTACTGAACACCGGGGAGCTGTTTTTT. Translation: CASSRDLLNTGELFF.

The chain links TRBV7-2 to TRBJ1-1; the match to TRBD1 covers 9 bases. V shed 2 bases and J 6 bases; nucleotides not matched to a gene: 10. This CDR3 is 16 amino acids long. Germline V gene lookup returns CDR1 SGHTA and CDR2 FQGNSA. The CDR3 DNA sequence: TGTGCCAGCAGCTTAAGTGGGGGGACAGGGCGGGCTGAAGCTTTCTTT. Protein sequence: CASSLSGGTGRAEAFF.

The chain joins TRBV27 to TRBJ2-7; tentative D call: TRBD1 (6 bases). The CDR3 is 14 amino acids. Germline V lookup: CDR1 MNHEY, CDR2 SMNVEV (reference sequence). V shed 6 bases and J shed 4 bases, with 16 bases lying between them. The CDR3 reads CASSPDQGRYEQYF. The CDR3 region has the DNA TGTGCCAGCAGCCCTGACCAGGGGCGGTACGAGCAGTACTTC.

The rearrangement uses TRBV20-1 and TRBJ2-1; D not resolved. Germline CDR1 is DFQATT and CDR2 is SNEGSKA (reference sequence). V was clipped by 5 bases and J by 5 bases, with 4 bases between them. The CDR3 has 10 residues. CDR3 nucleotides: TGCAGTGCTCAAAACAATGAGCAGTTCTTC. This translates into CSAQNNEQFF.

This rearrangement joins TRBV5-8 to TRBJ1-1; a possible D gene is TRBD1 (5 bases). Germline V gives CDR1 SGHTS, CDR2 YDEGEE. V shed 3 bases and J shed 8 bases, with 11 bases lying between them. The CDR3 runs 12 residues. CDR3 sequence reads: CASSWGSTEAFF. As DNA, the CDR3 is TGTGCCAGCAGCTGGGGCTCCACGGAAGCTTTCTTT.

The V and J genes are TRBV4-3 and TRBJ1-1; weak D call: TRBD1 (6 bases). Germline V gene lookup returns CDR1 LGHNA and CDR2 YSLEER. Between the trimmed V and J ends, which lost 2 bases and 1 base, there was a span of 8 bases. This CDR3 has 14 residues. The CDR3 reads CASSQQGTNTEAFF. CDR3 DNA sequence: TGCGCCAGCAGCCAACAGGGGACGAACACTGAAGCTTTCTTT.

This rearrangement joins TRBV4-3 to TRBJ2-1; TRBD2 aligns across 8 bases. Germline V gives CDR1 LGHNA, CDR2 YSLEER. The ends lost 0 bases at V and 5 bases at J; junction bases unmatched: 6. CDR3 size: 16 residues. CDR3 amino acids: CASSQDWVSGNNEQFF. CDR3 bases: TGCGCCAGCAGCCAAGATTGGGTTAGCGGGAACAATGAGCAGTTCTTC.

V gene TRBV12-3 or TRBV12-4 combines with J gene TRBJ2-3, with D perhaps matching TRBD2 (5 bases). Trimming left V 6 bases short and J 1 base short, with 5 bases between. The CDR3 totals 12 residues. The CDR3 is CASSGGTDTQYF. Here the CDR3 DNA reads TGTGCCAGCAGCGGGGGCACAGATACGCAGTATTTT.

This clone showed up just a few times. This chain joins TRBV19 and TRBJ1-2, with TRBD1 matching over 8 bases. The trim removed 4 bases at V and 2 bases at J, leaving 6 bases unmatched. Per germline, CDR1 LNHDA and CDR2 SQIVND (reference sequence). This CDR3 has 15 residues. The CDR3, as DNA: TGTGCCAGTAGTACCGGGACAGGAGGGAACTATGGCTACACCTTC. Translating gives CASSTGTGGNYGYTF.

This CDR3 reads CASSYRPGNEKLFF. The CDR3 DNA sequence: TGTGCCAGCAGTTACCGGCCGGGAAATGAAAAACTGTTTTTT. The chain carries TRBV6-5 and TRBJ1-4; no clear D gene. The CDR3 is 14 amino acids. Looked up from germline, CDR1 is MNHEY and CDR2 is SVGAGI. V lost 2 bases and J lost 5, with 9 bases in between.

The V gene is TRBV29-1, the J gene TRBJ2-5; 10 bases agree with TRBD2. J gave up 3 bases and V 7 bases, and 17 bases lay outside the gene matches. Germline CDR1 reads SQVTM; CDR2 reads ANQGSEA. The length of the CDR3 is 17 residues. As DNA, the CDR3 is TGCAGCGCTATACTAGCGGGACGGCACAGTTTGAAAGAGACCCAGTACTTC. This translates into CSAILAGRHSLKETQYF.

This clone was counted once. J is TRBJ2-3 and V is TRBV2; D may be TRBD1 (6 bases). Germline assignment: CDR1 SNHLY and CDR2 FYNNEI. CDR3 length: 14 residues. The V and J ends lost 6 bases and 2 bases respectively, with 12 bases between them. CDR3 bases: TGTGCCAGCAGCCTTAGGGGGTCCACAGATACGCAGTATTTT. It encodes CASSLRGSTDTQYF.

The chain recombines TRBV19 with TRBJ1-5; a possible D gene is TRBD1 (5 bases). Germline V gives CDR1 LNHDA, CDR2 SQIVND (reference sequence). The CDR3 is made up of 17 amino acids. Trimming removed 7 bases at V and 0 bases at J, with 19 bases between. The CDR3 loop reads CASTKTPAGYSNQPQHF. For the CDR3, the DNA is TGTGCCAGTACCAAGACCCCCGCAGGGTATAGCAATCAGCCCCAGCATTTT. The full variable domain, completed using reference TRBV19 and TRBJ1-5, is DGGITQSPKYLFRKEGQNVTLSCEQNLNHDAMYWYRQDPGQGLRLIYYSQIVNDFQKGDIAEGYSVSREKKESFPLTVTSAQKNPTAFYLCASTKTPAGYSNQPQHFGDGTRLSIL.